This entry concerns a single TCR beta chain. Patients of the Seattle cohort, enrolled during active infection, were followed longitudinally. Clones were sequenced by immunoSEQ multiplex PCR, and TCRdb holds only the in-frame ones, with some missing. The table shows around 60,000 clones, with about three quarters occurring only once. This sample was included in a study of blood T cell repertoires in COVID-19. Study-wide context: T cells, B-cell-depleted T cells, or PBMCs provided the cDNA or gDNA that served as material.

Trimming stripped 5 bases from V and 5 bases from J, with 10 bases between. The V gene's germline CDR1 is MRHNA and CDR2 SNTAGT. The CDR3 has 13 residues. V is TRBV6-4 and J is TRBJ2-1, with D perhaps matching TRBD1 (6 bases). Input material: peripheral blood. This sequence originates from a man aged 30-40 years with COVID-19, enrolled during active disease. The CDR3 DNA follows: TGTGCCAGCAGTAGGACAGAGAACAATGAGCAGTTCTTC. Residues: CASSRTENNEQFF.